This record covers a single T cell receptor (beta chain). Its cognate antigen is unknown. Repertoires were generated with immunoSEQ multiplex PCR, while TCRdb's copy carries only in-frame clones and drops some. The sample shows roughly 27,000 clones, 75% to 85% of them seen only once. This entry belongs to a study of T cell clonotyping in hematopoietic cell transplantation. Regarding the study as a whole: Few recipient clonotypes overlapped donors; over 95% were de novo at given depth. Recipient TCR diversity dropped after transplant; expanded clonotypes rose from day 30 to 180.

Time point reported: recipient sample about 28 days before transplant, after cytoreduction. J was trimmed by 6 bases and V by 2 bases; bases with no gene match: 8. Germline CDR1 and CDR2: SGHTA and FQGNSA. The length of the CDR3 is 15 residues. The TCR comes from a woman aged 60-75 years with acute myeloid leukemia. Some clones in this sample may be carry-over from other donors' samples. Sequenced here: peripheral blood mononuclear cells, sampled before stem cell transplant. J is TRBJ2-3 and V is TRBV7-2, with TRBD2 identical over 7 bases. The CDR3 region is CASSLLGTGGDTQYF. CDR3 coding DNA: TGTGCCAGCAGCTTATTAGGGACGGGGGGTGATACGCAGTATTTT.